The 6 T cell receptor beta chains below all came from one sample that was sequenced in a study of T cells in tumors and immune-related adverse events. Sequencing was performed with immunoSEQ multiplex PCR; in TCRdb, only in-frame clones are kept and a portion is missing. The table includes about 11,000 clones, about nine tenths detected once. The sample consisted of lymph node tissue, taken from a patient treated with anti-PD-1 therapy. All receptors derive from a female donor with metastatic renal cell carcinoma.

V usage is TRBV15 and J usage is TRBJ1-2; 7 bases are a match to TRBD1. CDR3 length: 14 residues. The germline V gene encodes CDR1 LNHNV and CDR2 YYDKDF (reference sequence). The ends lost 3 bases at V and 8 bases at J; junction bases unmatched: 9. The CDR3 loop is CATSRTGQLSGYTF. CDR3 nucleotide sequence: TGTGCCACCAGCAGGACAGGGCAACTTTCGGGCTACACCTTC.

The chain links TRBV7-4 to TRBJ2-5; D tentatively fits TRBD1 or TRBD2 (5 bases each). V dropped 5 bases and J dropped 2 bases, with 21 bases sitting between them. CDR3 length: 17 residues. The germline gives CDR1 SGHVT, CDR2 SQSDAQ. DNA of the CDR3: TGTGCCAGCAGCGCCAGGGACCAAAGTCCCGTTCAAGAGACCCAGTACTTC. Protein: CASSARDQSPVQETQYF.

This rearrangement joins TRBV13 to TRBJ2-7; possibly TRBD2 for D (5 bases). The germline gives CDR1 PRHDT, CDR2 FYEKMQ (reference sequence). This CDR3 spans 14 amino acids. The V end was cut by 3 bases, the J end by 2 bases, with 11 bases between. This CDR3 reads CASSFNGETYEQYF. CDR3 DNA: TGTGCCAGCAGCTTTAACGGGGAGACCTACGAGCAGTACTTC. Full variable domain (missing parts from reference TRBV13 and TRBJ2-7): AAGVIQSPRHLIKEKRETATLKCYPIPRHDTVYWYQQGPGQDPQFLISFYEKMQSDKGSIPDRFSAQQFSDYHSELNMSSLELGDSALYFCASSFNGETYEQYFGPGTRLTVT.

CDR3 DNA: TGTGCCACCAGCAGAGGGGTTAATGGAAACACCATATATTTT. It encodes CATSRGVNGNTIYF. The chain carries TRBV15 and TRBJ1-3; no clear D. V was clipped by 1 base and J by 3 bases, with 7 bases between them. CDR1 and CDR2 from the germline V gene are LNHNV and YYDKDF (reference sequence). The CDR3 spans 14 residues.

The chain couples TRBV7-9 to TRBJ2-2, with 11 bases aligning to TRBD1. The trim removed 3 bases at V and 4 bases at J, leaving 4 bases unmatched. This CDR3 region has 16 residues. Germline CDR1 SEHNR, CDR2 FQNEAQ (reference sequence). CDR3 loop: CASSLAGTGGTGELFF. For the CDR3, the DNA is TGTGCCAGCAGCTTGGCCGGGACAGGGGGCACCGGGGAGCTGTTTTTT.

V gene TRBV27 combines with J gene TRBJ2-1, with 12 bases identical to TRBD1. Germline loops: CDR1 MNHEY, CDR2 SMNVEV (reference sequence). This CDR3 has 16 residues. Germline trimming cut 1 base from V and 6 bases from J; bases unmatched to any gene: 4. DNA of the CDR3: TGTGCCAGCAGTTTATTGGGGACAGGGGGCATCAATGAGCAGTTCTTC. Its translation is CASSLLGTGGINEQFF.